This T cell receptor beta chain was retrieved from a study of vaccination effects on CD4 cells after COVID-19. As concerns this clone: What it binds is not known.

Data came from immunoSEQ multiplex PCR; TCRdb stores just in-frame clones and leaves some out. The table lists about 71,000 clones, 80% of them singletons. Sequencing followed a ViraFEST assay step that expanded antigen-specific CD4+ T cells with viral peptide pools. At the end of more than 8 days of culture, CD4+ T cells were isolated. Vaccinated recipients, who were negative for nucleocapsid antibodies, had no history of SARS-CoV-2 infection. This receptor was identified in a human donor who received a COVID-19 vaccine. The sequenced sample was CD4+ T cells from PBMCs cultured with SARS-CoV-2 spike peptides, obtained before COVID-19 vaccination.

CDR3 in DNA: TGCAGCGGGCATATGAACACTGAAGCTTTCTTT. Translated, it gives CSGHMNTEAFF. The chain recombines TRBV29-1 with TRBJ1-1; D ambiguous. The V gene lost 7 bases and the J gene lost 0 bases, with 6 bases spanning the gap. Germline-derived CDR1 and CDR2 are SQVTM and ANQGSEA. The CDR3 runs to 11 residues.